This TCR beta chain was captured by sequencing in a study of T cell repertoires in aging, cancer and after chemotherapy. Study as a whole: Patients with chronic lymphocytic leukemia were sampled before and after fludarabine- or bendamustine-based chemotherapy.

Amplification of TCR beta used genomic DNA extracted from peripheral blood. CDR1 is SGHDT, CDR2 YYEEEE, per germline. There are 15 residues in the CDR3. Concerning this clonotype: The junction departs from germline at one end; a sequencing error may be responsible.

A mixed TRB-A/B primer pool amplified rearranged TRB by multiplex touch-down PCR. TCRdb independently ran MiXCR on the multiplex PCR reads; one entry per CDR3 protein. Of 4,500 to 5,000 distinct CDR3 sequences listed, 30% to 40% are singletons. The chain couples TRBV5-6 to TRBJ1-1, with D possibly being TRBD1 (6 bases). The source is a human donor with a blood cancer. The sample comprised blood. The CDR3 reads CASSSKQGMNTEAFF. The CDR3 nucleotides are TGCGCCAGCAGCAGCAAACAGGGAATGAACACTGAAGCTTTCTTT. Based on the CDR3 plus reference TRBV5-6 and TRBJ1-1, the full variable domain is DAGVTQSPTHLIKTRGQQVTLRCSPKSGHDTVSWYQQALGQGPQFIFQYYEEEERQRGNFPDRFSGHQFPNYSSELNVNALLLGDSALYLCASSSKQGMNTEAFFGQGTRLTVV.